Following are 27 T cell receptor beta chains from one sample sequenced in a study of STAT5B mutations in CD4+ large granular lymphocyte leukemia. Method: immunoSEQ multiplex PCR; TCRdb's copy keeps in-frame clones and lacks some. The sample consists of around 32,000 clones, roughly 80% of them appearing once. Sequencing was carried out using CD4+ T cells from blood buffy coats. All receptors derive from a human donor in good health.

The chain employs TRBV5-4 and TRBJ2-2; TRBD2 matches at 8 bases. Germline V gene data show CDR1 as SGHNT and CDR2 as YYREEE (reference sequence). The CDR3 extends over 15 amino acids. V was pared by 1 base and J by 4 bases, with 3 bases of the junction left unmatched. The CDR3 reads CASSLKSGGTGELFF. The CDR3 DNA sequence: TGTGCCAGCAGCTTGAAGAGCGGGGGCACCGGGGAGCTGTTTTTT. Looking up the rest from reference TRBV5-4 and TRBJ2-2 gives the full variable domain: ETGVTQSPTHLIKTRGQQVTLRCSSQSGHNTVSWYQQALGQGPQFIFQYYREEENGRGNFPPRFSGLQFPNYSSELNVNALELDDSALYLCASSLKSGGTGELFFGEGSRLTVL.

The chain recombines TRBV7-2 with TRBJ1-5, with D unresolved. This CDR3 is built from 14 residues. Germline V gives CDR1 SGHTA, CDR2 FQGNSA. V was clipped by 2 bases and J by 9 bases, with 14 bases between them. CDR3 bases: TGTGCCAGCAGCTTATCAGATGGGAAGCGGCCCCAGCATTTT. Its protein product is CASSLSDGKRPQHF.

The gene calls are TRBV9 and TRBJ2-2; D is possibly TRBD2 (6 bases). V gave up 2 bases and J gave up 0 bases, with 20 bases separating them. The CDR3 runs to 19 residues. Germline V gene lookup returns CDR1 SGDLS and CDR2 YYNGEE. CDR3 bases: TGTGCCAGCAGCGTTTGGGCCTCGGGAGCTTACGCGAACACCGGGGAGCTGTTTTTT. It specifies CASSVWASGAYANTGELFF.

The chain employs TRBV11-2 and TRBJ1-6, with D hard to call. The V end lost 1 base, the J end lost 10 bases, and 8 bases lay between the germline ends. Per germline, CDR1 SGHAT and CDR2 FQNNGV. The CDR3 covers 13 residues. Written as DNA, the CDR3 is TGTGCCAGCAGCTTAGCGGTGGGCTCACCCCTCCACTTT. It translates to CASSLAVGSPLHF.

This clone was counted only a few times. This chain connects TRBV28 to TRBJ1-4; no reliable D call. V lost 7 bases, J lost 8 bases, and 17 bases lay in between. The CDR3 covers 14 residues. Germline CDR1 and CDR2: MDHEN and SYDVKM. DNA for the CDR3: TGTGCCAGCACCCCTGGCTGGGATCGAGAAAAACTGTTTTTT. Its translation: CASTPGWDREKLFF.

The chain combines TRBV9 with TRBJ1-2, with 9 bases fitting TRBD1. CDR3 length: 16 residues. Per germline, CDR1 SGDLS and CDR2 YYNGEE. J gave up 4 bases and V 3 bases, and 10 bases lay outside the gene matches. The CDR3 is CASSARPGQGSYGYTF. CDR3 DNA: TGTGCCAGCAGCGCAAGACCGGGACAGGGATCCTATGGCTACACCTTC.

With respect to this clone: The CDR3 end shows no conserved phenylalanine or tryptophan, and so a read error is likely. The DNA is left out, because the CDR3 cannot be placed on it with certainty; the CDR3 is given as TCRdb lists it. V is TRBV4-1 and J is TRBJ1-3. With termini counted, the CDR3 has 14 amino acids. Germline values: CDR1 MGHRA, CDR2 YSYEKL. The chain's CDR3 is CASSQLVNTPALFL.

A few counts support this clone. The rearrangement uses TRBV10-2 and TRBJ1-1, with D possibly being TRBD1 (5 bases). The CDR3 spans 12 residues. Germline V gives CDR1 WSHSY, CDR2 SAAADI. The V and J ends lost 6 bases and 1 base respectively, with 6 bases between them. The CDR3 region has the DNA TGCGCCAGCAGCACAGGGAACACTGAAGCTTTCTTT. Translation gives CASSTGNTEAFF.

The chain couples TRBV9 to TRBJ1-5, with D unclear. Trimming took off 0 bases at V and 6 bases at J, with 13 bases between the two ends. CDR3 length equals 15 residues. Germline V gene sequence: CDR1 SGDLS, CDR2 YYNGEE. CDR3 DNA: TGTGCCAGCAGCGTAGGAGGGCAAGGCGGTCAGCCCCAGCATTTT. Its translation: CASSVGGQGGQPQHF.

The chain joins TRBV7-9 to TRBJ2-5; 13 bases line up with TRBD2. From germline, CDR1 is SEHNR and CDR2 FQNEAQ (reference sequence). V lost 1 base and J lost 3; bases outside the gene matches: 2. This CDR3 comprises 16 residues. The CDR3 loop is CASSLVGTSGEETQYF. Written as DNA, the CDR3 is TGTGCCAGCAGCTTAGTGGGGACTAGCGGGGAAGAGACCCAGTACTTC.

The chain employs TRBV2 and TRBJ1-2; D unclear. The germline CDR1 and CDR2 sequences are SNHLY and FYNNEI. Trimming removed 3 bases from V and 3 bases from J, with 11 bases in between. This CDR3 has 14 residues. CDR3 DNA: TGTGCCAGCAGTGATATACCCAGAGACTATGGCTACACCTTC. Protein sequence: CASSDIPRDYGYTF.

J is TRBJ2-7 and V is TRBV11-2, with a possible D match to TRBD1 (6 bases). CDR1 is SGHAT and CDR2 is FQNNGV in the germline V gene. The CDR3 extends over 16 amino acids. V was cut by 3 bases and J by 2 bases, with 17 bases left in between. The CDR3 region has the DNA TGTGCCAGCAGCTTTGGTCTCGGACAGCCGGCCTACGAGCAGTACTTC. Translation: CASSFGLGQPAYEQYF.

The CDR3 region is CASSRIGNEQFF. Here the CDR3 DNA reads TGTGCCAGCAGCCGGATCGGCAATGAGCAGTTCTTC. The J gene is TRBJ2-1, the V gene TRBV5-4, with D uncertain. V was clipped by 4 bases and J by 6 bases, with 8 bases between them. This CDR3 comprises 12 residues. Germline loops: CDR1 SGHNT, CDR2 YYREEE (reference sequence).

The genes are TRBV15 and TRBJ2-1; TRBD1 agrees at 11 bases. The CDR3 loop spans 14 amino acids. Germline V gene sequence: CDR1 LNHNV, CDR2 YYDKDF (reference sequence). With V trimmed by 8 bases and J by 4 bases, 4 bases remained unmatched. The CDR3 DNA is TGTGCCACCCAGGGGACAGGGGGTTACAATGAGCAGTTCTTC. Its protein product is CATQGTGGYNEQFF.

The chain carries TRBV7-2 and TRBJ2-3; D might be TRBD1 (5 bases). The CDR3 consists of 13 residues. Germline values: CDR1 SGHTA, CDR2 FQGNSA. Trimming took 4 bases from V and 10 from J, leaving 15 bases between them. CDR3 sequence (DNA): TGTGCCAGCAGCTCCGTCCCTAAAGGGGCGCAGTATTTT. Translating gives CASSSVPKGAQYF.

The V and J genes are TRBV11-2 and TRBJ1-2; 9 bases line up with TRBD1. The CDR3 totals 16 residues. V lost 5 bases, J lost 2 bases, and 9 bases stayed unmatched. CDR1 is SGHAT and CDR2 is FQNNGV in the germline V gene. As DNA, the CDR3 is TGTGCCAGCAGCAGGGGACAGGGCCCTTCCAACTATGGCTACACCTTC. Translation gives CASSRGQGPSNYGYTF.

The genes are TRBV5-1 and TRBJ1-1; perhaps TRBD1 as D (5 bases). Trimming left V 2 bases short and J 1 base short, with 6 bases between. The CDR3 runs 13 residues. Germline CDR1 and CDR2: SGHRS and YFSETQ. The DNA of the CDR3 is TGCGCCAGCAGCTTTACAGGGAACACTGAAGCTTTCTTT. This sequence encodes CASSFTGNTEAFF.

The V gene is TRBV7-2, the J gene TRBJ1-4, with D perhaps matching TRBD1 (5 bases). The CDR3 has 14 amino acids. V lost 2 bases and J lost 3, with 7 bases in between. Per the germline V gene, CDR1 is SGHTA and CDR2 is FQGNSA. CDR3 region: CASSLTTANEKLFF. CDR3 in DNA: TGTGCCAGCAGCTTAACGACAGCTAATGAAAAACTGTTTTTT.

The V gene is TRBV5-4, the J gene TRBJ1-2, with no clear D. This CDR3 comprises 13 residues. V was trimmed by 5 bases and J by 1 base, leaving 9 bases between them. Germline CDR1 reads SGHNT; CDR2 reads YYREEE (reference sequence). DNA for the CDR3: TGTGCCAGCAGAATCTGGGGTAACTATGGCTACACCTTC. Residues: CASRIWGNYGYTF.

The V gene is TRBV7-2, the J gene TRBJ1-6; weak D call: TRBD1 (6 bases). The germline CDR1 and CDR2 sequences are SGHTA and FQGNSA. Trimming left V 2 bases short and J 7 bases short, with 12 bases between. This CDR3 spans 15 amino acids. CDR3 coding DNA: TGTGCCAGCAGCTTACGGGGGGCGGTAAATTCACCCCTCCACTTT. Its translation is CASSLRGAVNSPLHF.

This sequence joins TRBV5-1 and TRBJ1-1, with a possible D match to TRBD1 (6 bases). The CDR3 sequence is 15 residues long. The V end was cut by 6 bases, the J end by 3 bases, with 18 bases between. CDR1 is SGHRS, CDR2 YFSETQ, per germline. The CDR3 reads CASTNLQGGDTEAFF. The DNA for the CDR3 is TGCGCCAGCACCAACTTACAAGGGGGTGACACTGAAGCTTTCTTT.

CDR3 DNA sequence: TGTGCCAGTAGGTCTCTATTGGAAGAGACCCAGTACTTC. As protein: CASRSLLEETQYF. The chain couples TRBV19 to TRBJ2-5; D not resolved. Germline V gives CDR1 LNHDA, CDR2 SQIVND (reference sequence). Trimming shortened V by 6 bases and J by 3 bases, and 11 bases separated the two germline ends. The CDR3 contains 13 residues. Drawing the rest from reference TRBV19 and TRBJ2-5, the complete variable domain is DGGITQSPKYLFRKEGQNVTLSCEQNLNHDAMYWYRQDPGQGLRLIYYSQIVNDFQKGDIAEGYSVSREKKESFPLTVTSAQKNPTAFYLCASRSLLEETQYFGPGTRLLVL.

The V gene is TRBV5-1, the J gene TRBJ1-3, with no clear D. Germline-derived CDR1 and CDR2 are SGHRS and YFSETQ. V lost 0 bases, J lost 6 bases, and 13 bases lay in between. The CDR3 length is 15 residues. The CDR3 sequence: CASSLGGSNENTIYF. CDR3 coding DNA: TGCGCCAGCAGCTTGGGGGGATCTAACGAAAACACCATATATTTT.

The chain recombines TRBV6-5 with TRBJ2-5; D call uncertain. CDR3 length equals 15 residues. V lost 2 bases to trimming and J lost 0 bases, with 10 bases between them. Germline assignment: CDR1 MNHEY and CDR2 SVGAGI. The CDR3 DNA follows: TGTGCCAGCAGTTACGGGTCCTTGTACCAAGAGACCCAGTACTTC. Its translation: CASSYGSLYQETQYF.

This clone showed up just once. The CDR3, as DNA: TGTGCCAGCAGTTACGTGAAGGGTAGTGAAAAACTGTTTTTT. Protein product: CASSYVKGSEKLFF. This rearrangement joins TRBV6-5 to TRBJ1-4; D not certain. This CDR3 is built from 14 residues. CDR1 MNHEY and CDR2 SVGAGI come from the germline V gene. V lost 2 bases, J lost 7 bases, and 11 bases lay in between.

This clone was counted a few times. The chain has TRBV27 and TRBJ1-2; D is possibly TRBD1 (5 bases). The CDR3 has 13 amino acids. V shed 6 bases and J shed 4 bases, with 12 bases lying between them. Germline assignment: CDR1 MNHEY and CDR2 SMNVEV (reference sequence). CDR3 amino acids: CASRGTGFYGYTF. CDR3 nucleotide sequence: TGTGCCAGCAGGGGAACAGGATTCTATGGCTACACCTTC.

This chain links TRBV7-2 with TRBJ2-1; 8 nucleotides match TRBD1. The germline gives CDR1 SGHTA, CDR2 FQGNSA. V shed 0 bases and J 3 bases; nucleotides not matched to a gene: 4. This CDR3 is built from 16 residues. CDR3 residues: CASSLAPTGVYNEQFF. CDR3 in DNA: TGTGCCAGCAGCTTAGCGCCGACAGGGGTCTACAATGAGCAGTTCTTC.